Shown below are 7 T cell receptor beta chains from a single sample sequenced in a study of blood T cell repertoires in COVID-19. Method: immunoSEQ multiplex PCR; TCRdb's copy keeps in-frame clones and lacks some. The repertoire holds around 60,000 clones, with roughly 83% as singletons. Sequencing was done on a sample of peripheral blood. These receptors came from a man aged 55 to 69 with COVID-19, enrolled during active disease.

This rearrangement joins TRBV3-1 (or the pseudogene TRBV3-2) to TRBJ2-7, with D unresolved. Germline lookup yields CDR1 LGHDT and CDR2 YNNKEL (reference sequence). The CDR3 spans 12 residues. The V end lost 3 bases, the J end lost 3 bases, and 6 bases lay between the germline ends. The CDR3 nucleotides are TGTGCCAGCAGCCATGAGAGCTACGAGCAGTACTTC. Encoded protein: CASSHESYEQYF.

The chain's CDR3 is CAISESTGNTEAFF. CDR3 bases: TGTGCCATCAGTGAGTCGACGGGGAACACTGAAGCTTTCTTT. V usage is TRBV10-3 and J usage is TRBJ1-1; D not resolved. Germline CDR1 reads ENHRY; CDR2 reads SYGVKD. Trimming cost V 0 bases and J 1 base, with 6 bases left between them. The CDR3 is 14 amino acids.

The chain couples TRBV15 to TRBJ2-1; 9 bases map to TRBD2. Losses at the gene ends were 2 bases for V and 5 bases for J; bases not matched to a gene: 10. Germline CDR1 and CDR2: LNHNV and YYDKDF (reference sequence). The CDR3 loop spans 17 amino acids. CDR3 in amino acids: CATSRWGVAGADNEQFF. CDR3 DNA: TGTGCCACCAGCAGATGGGGGGTAGCGGGGGCTGACAATGAGCAGTTCTTC.

The CDR3 loop reads CAASDRGLGNEQFF. CDR3 sequence (DNA): TGTGCCGCCTCCGACAGGGGGCTGGGGAATGAGCAGTTCTTC. The chain couples TRBV24-1 to TRBJ2-1; TRBD1 agrees at 10 bases. The germline gives CDR1 KGHDR, CDR2 SFDVKD. With 12 bases clipped from V and 7 bases from J, the junction kept 11 bases outside the gene matches. The CDR3 covers 14 residues.

The chain couples TRBV9 to TRBJ2-3, with TRBD2 matching 7 bases. V shed 3 bases and J 1 base; nucleotides not matched to a gene: 11. Germline V gene sequence: CDR1 SGDLS, CDR2 YYNGEE. The CDR3 loop spans 17 amino acids. The chain's CDR3 is CASSERLAPPRTDTQYF. CDR3 coding DNA: TGTGCCAGCAGCGAAAGACTAGCCCCCCCCCGCACAGATACGCAGTATTTT.

This sequence joins TRBV5-6 and TRBJ1-2; D uncertain. CDR3 size: 12 residues. CDR1 SGHDT and CDR2 YYEEEE come from the germline V gene. V lost 7 bases and J 3 bases, leaving 10 bases between the germline ends. The DNA for the CDR3 is TGTGCCAGCGAAAGCCAACACTATGGCTACACCTTC. Translation: CASESQHYGYTF.

On this clone itself: This sample includes further DNA sequences coding for the same CDR3. The genes are TRBV19 and TRBJ1-2, with D possibly TRBD1 on 6 matching bases. The length of the CDR3 is 15 residues. Germline CDR1 is LNHDA and CDR2 is SQIVND (reference sequence). Trimming left V 3 bases short and J 0 bases short, with 11 bases between. The CDR3 protein is CASSIWDTPNYGYTF. CDR3 DNA: TGTGCCAGTAGTATTTGGGACACTCCTAACTATGGCTACACCTTC.